This TCR beta chain is from a study of blood T cell repertoires in COVID-19. Germline V lookup: CDR1 GTSNPN, CDR2 SVGIG (reference sequence). The CDR3 has 17 residues. Trimming took 1 base from V and 7 from J, leaving 25 bases between them. The assay was immunoSEQ multiplex PCR, and TCRdb's table has in-frame clones only and misses some. The sample has approximately 150,000 clones; 75% to 90% are singletons. The chain links TRBV30 to TRBJ1-2, with D unresolved. Sequencing was carried out using PBMCs or T cells enriched from blood (not recorded which). The sequence derives from a man aged 45-65 years in a cohort exposed to, infected with or recovered from COVID-19 (not recorded which). In DNA form, the CDR3 reads TGTGCCTGGAGTGGTTTTGCGGCGCCGGGATCTAATGGTGGCTACACCTTC. Encoded protein: CAWSGFAAPGSNGGYTF.